Below, one T cell receptor (beta chain) is given with its context. The data were produced by immunoSEQ multiplex PCR, yet TCRdb's version contains in-frame clones alone and is incomplete. The sample carries about 170,000 clones, about 81% recorded once. Per germline, CDR1 KGHSH and CDR2 LQKENI. This CDR3 comprises 15 residues. V was pared by 8 bases and J by 6 bases, with 13 bases of the junction left unmatched. The data originate from a study of blood T cell repertoires in COVID-19. This receptor was taken from a woman in her sixties or seventies with acute or convalescent COVID-19. The rearrangement links TRBV18 to TRBJ2-3; TRBD2 matches at 8 bases. Material: peripheral blood. CDR3 sequence (DNA): TGTGCCAGCCGACAAACCGGGAGGGCCGGGGATACGCAGTATTTT. Residues: CASRQTGRAGDTQYF.